Listed below are T cell receptor beta chains from one sample, sequenced in a study of T cell responses to AZD1222 COVID-19 vaccine. Sequencing used immunoSEQ multiplex PCR; TCRdb keeps in-frame clones, though not all of them. The table records approximately 140,000 clones, 94% of them present only once. The input for sequencing was peripheral blood, taken on day 0 of AZD1222 vaccination. The origin of the receptors is an adult in good health. CDR3s include the opening cysteine and the closing phenylalanine or tryptophan. A D gene is named only where the DNA matches it firmly. Not all rows give a size; the values are once, few, many and, for expanded clones, a class.

V: TRBV6-1
J: TRBJ1-2
size: .
D: TRBD1
length: 16
CDR3: CASSALTGTGGGGYTF
DNA: TGTGCCAGCAGTGCCTTAACCGGGACAGGGGGCGGTGGCTACACCTTC

V: TRBV21-1
J: TRBJ1-1
size: .
D: .
length: 18
CDR3: CASSKGAGQVGMNTEAFF
DNA: TGTGCCAGCAGCAAAGGAGCCGGACAGGTCGGAATGAACACTGAAGCTTTCTTT

V: TRBV9
J: TRBJ2-5
size: once
D: .
length: 16
CDR3: CASSVVGQGSPETQYF
DNA: TGTGCCAGCAGCGTAGTTGGCCAGGGGAGTCCAGAGACCCAGTACTTC

V: TRBV4-1
J: TRBJ2-5
size: .
D: .
length: 17
CDR3: CASSQGIGPTSQETQYF
DNA: TGCGCCAGCAGCCAAGGTATTGGACCGACAAGCCAAGAGACCCAGTACTTC

V: TRBV5-1
J: TRBJ1-1
size: .
D: .
length: 15
CDR3: CASPAMDGLNTEAFF
DNA: TGCGCCAGTCCTGCTATGGACGGACTAAACACTGAAGCTTTCTTT

V: TRBV18
J: TRBJ2-2
size: .
D: .
length: 14
CDR3: CASSPLQSTGELFF
DNA: TGTGCCAGCTCACCACTCCAGAGCACCGGGGAGCTGTTTTTT

V: TRBV7-9
J: TRBJ2-4
size: .
D: TRBD1
length: 15
CDR3: CASSMGQGAKNIQYF
DNA: TGTGCCAGCAGCATGGGACAGGGGGCCAAAAACATTCAGTACTTC

V: TRBV19
J: TRBJ1-2
size: .
D: TRBD1
length: 15
CDR3: CASSPFDRGPYGYTF
DNA: TGTGCCAGTAGTCCCTTCGACAGGGGGCCCTATGGCTACACCTTC

V: TRBV15
J: TRBJ1-5
size: .
D: .
length: 15
CDR3: CATSRDHQGNQPQHF
DNA: TGTGCCACCAGCAGAGATCATCAGGGGAATCAGCCCCAGCATTTT

V: TRBV4-3
J: TRBJ1-2
size: .
D: .
length: 14
CDR3: CASSHAREGPNYTF
DNA: TGCGCCAGCAGCCATGCGAGAGAAGGGCCGAACTACACCTTC

V: TRBV30
J: TRBJ2-2
size: .
D: TRBD2
length: 13
CDR3: CALAVTNTGELFF
DNA: TGTGCACTAGCGGTTACGAACACCGGGGAGCTGTTTTTT

V: TRBV10-3
J: TRBJ2-1
size: once
D: .
length: 14
CDR3: CAISEGEINNEQFF
DNA: TGTGCCATCAGTGAGGGGGAGATAAACAATGAGCAGTTCTTC

V: TRBV2
J: TRBJ1-4
size: .
D: .
length: 14
CDR3: CASKQQRDNEKLFF
DNA: TGTGCCAGCAAACAACAGAGAGATAATGAAAAACTGTTTTTT

V: TRBV12-5
J: TRBJ1-1
size: few
D: .
length: 13
CDR3: CASGFGLSTEAFF
DNA: TGTGCTAGTGGTTTCGGGTTAAGTACTGAAGCTTTCTTT

V: TRBV6-5
J: TRBJ1-5
size: .
D: .
length: 14
CDR3: CASSNAPSNQPQHF
DNA: TGTGCCAGCAGTAACGCCCCTAGCAATCAGCCCCAGCATTTT

V: TRBV15
J: TRBJ1-5
size: .
D: .
length: 14
CDR3: CATSRGQLNQPQHF
DNA: TGTGCCACCAGCAGAGGACAGCTAAATCAGCCCCAGCATTTT

V: TRBV5-1
J: TRBJ1-2
size: .
D: TRBD1
length: 13
CDR3: CASSLPTGDGYTF
DNA: TGCGCCAGCAGCTTGCCGACAGGGGACGGCTACACCTTC

V: TRBV19
J: TRBJ1-2
size: .
D: TRBD1
length: 13
CDR3: CASWDRTNYGYTF
DNA: TGTGCCAGTTGGGACAGGACTAACTATGGCTACACCTTC

V: TRBV12-5
J: TRBJ2-1
size: .
D: TRBD1
length: 16
CDR3: CASGLPDRGVSNEQFF
DNA: TGTGCTAGTGGTCTACCTGACAGGGGTGTCTCCAATGAGCAGTTCTTC

V: TRBV6-4
J: TRBJ2-3
size: .
D: .
length: 15
CDR3: CASSDGDLNTDTQYF
DNA: TGTGCCAGCAGTGATGGAGACCTCAACACAGATACGCAGTATTTT

V: TRBV15
J: TRBJ1-2
size: few
D: TRBD1
length: 15
CDR3: CATSRPVRQGGGYTF
DNA: TGTGCCACCAGCAGACCCGTTCGACAGGGAGGTGGCTACACCTTC

V: TRBV28
J: TRBJ1-2
size: .
D: .
length: 13
CDR3: CATKYRAGYGYTF
DNA: TGTGCCACTAAATACAGGGCGGGCTATGGCTACACCTTC

V: TRBV6-1
J: TRBJ1-5
size: .
D: .
length: 13
CDR3: CASSETGHQPQHF
DNA: TGTGCCAGCAGTGAAACAGGGCATCAGCCCCAGCATTTT

V: TRBV4-2
J: TRBJ2-1
size: .
D: TRBD2
length: 16
CDR3: CASSQVQREGVYEQFF
DNA: TGTGCCAGCAGCCAAGTTCAGAGGGAGGGCGTATATGAGCAGTTCTTC

V: TRBV5-1
J: TRBJ1-5
size: .
D: .
length: 14
CDR3: CASSLGRGRAPQHF
DNA: TGCGCCAGCAGCTTGGGCCGTGGTCGGGCACCCCAGCATTTT

V: TRBV6-5
J: TRBJ1-2
size: once
D: .
length: 15
CDR3: CASSFPDRDLYGYTF
DNA: TGTGCCAGCAGTTTCCCGGACAGAGACCTCTATGGCTACACCTTC

V: TRBV5-1
J: TRBJ1-6
size: .
D: TRBD1
length: 18
CDR3: CASSLGDRASSYNSPLHF
DNA: TGCGCCAGCAGCTTGGGGGACAGGGCGAGCTCCTATAATTCACCCCTCCACTTT

V: TRBV2
J: TRBJ2-3
size: once
D: .
length: 15
CDR3: CASSELGGAEDTQYF
DNA: TGTGCCAGCAGTGAATTAGGGGGGGCGGAAGATACGCAGTATTTT

V: TRBV5-1
J: TRBJ1-1
size: .
D: .
length: 13
CDR3: CASGTGMNTEAFF
DNA: TGCGCCAGCGGGACGGGAATGAACACTGAAGCTTTCTTT

V: TRBV5-1
J: TRBJ1-2
size: .
D: .
length: 12
CDR3: CASSTESHGYTF
DNA: TGCGCCAGCAGCACAGAATCCCATGGCTACACCTTC

V: TRBV7-9
J: TRBJ1-1
size: .
D: .
length: 15
CDR3: CASSFPFFLNTEAFF
DNA: TGTGCCAGCAGCTTCCCCTTTTTTTTGAACACTGAAGCTTTCTTT

V: TRBV6-5
J: TRBJ1-2
size: .
D: .
length: 14
CDR3: CASSYSQGLYGYTF
DNA: TGTGCCAGCAGTTACTCTCAGGGCCTATATGGCTACACCTTC

V: TRBV9
J: TRBJ2-2
size: .
D: .
length: 16
CDR3: CASSVERGALAGELFF
DNA: TGTGCCAGCAGCGTAGAACGCGGGGCGCTGGCCGGGGAGCTGTTTTTT

V: TRBV4-3
J: TRBJ2-3
size: .
D: TRBD2
length: 18
CDR3: CASSQDYTSGSRTDTQYF
DNA: TGCGCCAGCAGCCAAGATTATACTAGCGGGAGTAGGACAGATACGCAGTATTTT

V: TRBV10-3
J: TRBJ1-2
size: .
D: TRBD1
length: 20
CDR3: CAIPVRDRVGKVGSVYGYTF
DNA: TGTGCCATCCCCGTCCGGGACAGGGTCGGGAAAGTCGGCTCAGTCTATGGCTACACCTTC

V: TRBV29-1
J: TRBJ2-3
size: .
D: .
length: 16
CDR3: CSVYSGAGVSTDTQYF
DNA: TGCAGCGTCTACTCCGGCGCAGGGGTTAGCACAGATACGCAGTATTTT

V: TRBV3-1/TRBV3-2
J: TRBJ1-1
size: .
D: .
length: 14
CDR3: CASSQDGPSAGAFF
DNA: TGTGCCAGCAGCCAAGACGGGCCCTCGGCGGGAGCTTTCTTT

V: TRBV5-4
J: TRBJ1-1
size: .
D: .
length: 13
CDR3: CASSRDSRQEAFF
DNA: TGTGCCAGCAGCCGAGACAGTCGCCAGGAAGCTTTCTTT

V: TRBV7-2
J: TRBJ1-2
size: .
D: TRBD1
length: 13
CDR3: CASSVTGDYGYTF
DNA: TGTGCCAGCAGCGTGACAGGGGATTATGGCTACACCTTC

V: TRBV3-1/TRBV3-2
J: TRBJ1-6
size: .
D: .
length: 16
CDR3: CASQRGARSYNSPLHF
DNA: TGTGCCAGCCAAAGGGGGGCCCGCTCCTATAATTCACCCCTCCACTTT

V: TRBV19
J: TRBJ1-5
size: .
D: TRBD1
length: 14
CDR3: CASRKQGSNQPQHF
DNA: TGTGCCAGTAGAAAACAGGGGAGCAATCAGCCCCAGCATTTT